This entry lists 24 T cell receptor beta chains sequenced from one sample in a study of blood T cell repertoires in COVID-19. Libraries were prepared by immunoSEQ multiplex PCR; TCRdb keeps only in-frame clonotypes and omits some of them. The sample carries 100,000 to 140,000 clones, roughly 83% recorded once. The sequenced material came from peripheral blood. These receptors came from a human donor in a cohort sampled during active COVID-19.

This chain uses TRBV4-2 with TRBJ2-2; 8 bases map to TRBD1. Germline V CDR1 and CDR2: LGHNA, YNFKEQ. V was pared by 8 bases and J by 3 bases, with 8 bases of the junction left unmatched. The CDR3 runs 15 residues. This CDR3 reads CASESGQGHTGELFF. The CDR3, as DNA: TGTGCCAGCGAGTCTGGACAGGGCCACACCGGGGAGCTGTTTTTT.

CDR3 sequence reads: CASSTLAGATNEKLFF. The CDR3 bases are TGTGCCAGTAGTACCCTCGCGGGGGCAACTAATGAAAAACTGTTTTTT. The chain combines TRBV19 with TRBJ1-4; TRBD1 might be the D (5 bases). CDR3 length equals 16 residues. Germline lookup yields CDR1 LNHDA and CDR2 SQIVND (reference sequence). The V end was cut by 4 bases, the J end by 0 bases, with 12 bases between.

The V gene is TRBV12-3 or TRBV12-4, the J gene TRBJ2-1; D is ambiguous. The CDR3 spans 11 residues. V shed 3 bases and J shed 8 bases, with 5 bases lying between them. The CDR3 loop reads CASSFIDEQFF. CDR3 sequence (DNA): TGTGCCAGCAGTTTTATCGATGAGCAGTTCTTC.

This clone was counted a single time. The V gene is TRBV28, the J gene TRBJ1-2; 9 bases are a match to TRBD1. The CDR3 consists of 14 residues. Trimming removed 7 bases from V and 2 bases from J; junction bases left unmatched: 5. From germline, CDR1 is MDHEN and CDR2 SYDVKM. CDR3 amino acids: CASTRTGANYGYTF. The CDR3, as DNA: TGTGCCAGCACCCGGACAGGGGCGAACTATGGCTACACCTTC.

V and J are TRBV25-1 and TRBJ2-3, with 9 bases lining up with TRBD2. The V gene's germline CDR1 is MGHDK and CDR2 SYGVNS. The CDR3 spans 16 residues. With V trimmed by 1 base and J by 5 bases, 7 bases remained unmatched. CDR3 sequence reads: CASSEFGVAGVDTQYF. The CDR3 DNA sequence: TGTGCCAGCAGTGAATTCGGGGTAGCGGGAGTAGATACGCAGTATTTT.

The chain combines TRBV7-2 with TRBJ2-3; 8 positions agree with TRBD2. The CDR3 has 16 residues. The germline V gene has CDR1 SGHTA and CDR2 FQGNSA. Unmatched junction bases numbered 7, after V lost 4 bases and J lost 1 base. In DNA form, the CDR3 reads TGTGCCAGCAGCTCGATGGCGGGAGGCCGCACAGATACGCAGTATTTT. Amino acid sequence: CASSSMAGGRTDTQYF.

In regard to this clone: This sample includes further DNA sequences coding for the same CDR3. The chain uses TRBV7-2 and TRBJ2-3, with 7 bases aligning to TRBD2. V shed 2 bases, J shed 5 bases, and the junction held 1 base outside the gene matches. This CDR3 comprises 13 residues. Looked up from germline, CDR1 is SGHTA and CDR2 is FQGNSA. CDR3 sequence (DNA): TGTGCCAGCAGCTTAAGGGAGGGAGATACGCAGTATTTT. This codes for CASSLREGDTQYF. Complete variable domain (other parts from reference TRBV7-2 and TRBJ2-3): GAGVSQSPSNKVTEKGKDVELRCDPISGHTALYWYRQSLGQGLEFLIYFQGNSAPDKSGLPSDRFSAERTGGSVSTLTIQRTQQEDSAVYLCASSLREGDTQYFGPGTRLTVL.

The chain recombines TRBV7-2 with TRBJ1-2; D is undetermined. The CDR3 consists of 14 residues. The V end lost 3 bases, the J end lost 5 bases, and 13 bases lay between the germline ends. Per the germline V gene, CDR1 is SGHTA and CDR2 is FQGNSA. The CDR3 loop is CASSFGGPLYGYTF. DNA for the CDR3: TGTGCCAGCAGCTTTGGAGGTCCTCTTTATGGCTACACCTTC.

The V and J genes are TRBV27 and TRBJ2-3, with TRBD1 matching 8 bases. The CDR3 is 15 residues long. The J segment lost 6 bases and the V segment lost 6 bases, leaving 11 bases of the junction unmatched. Germline V lookup: CDR1 MNHEY, CDR2 SMNVEV (reference sequence). The CDR3 reads CASRRSTRGLDTQYF. The CDR3 DNA reads TGTGCCAGCAGGCGGAGTACCAGGGGGCTTGATACGCAGTATTTT.

This clone was counted only a few times. The rearrangement links TRBV10-2 to TRBJ2-2, with TRBD2 identical over 7 bases. V shed 6 bases, J shed 5 bases, and the junction held 3 bases outside the gene matches. Germline CDR1 reads WSHSY; CDR2 reads SAAADI. The CDR3 has 13 amino acids. CDR3 in amino acids: CASSLGGTGELFF. The CDR3 DNA follows: TGCGCCAGCAGCCTGGGAGGGACCGGGGAGCTGTTTTTT.

V and J are TRBV11-2 and TRBJ1-6; no clear D gene. The germline CDR1 and CDR2 sequences are SGHAT and FQNNGV. CDR3 size: 15 residues. Trimming stripped 5 bases from V and 11 bases from J, with 19 bases between. The DNA for the CDR3 is TGTGCCAGCAGCCAAACGGATCGGGTGAACACACCCCTCCACTTT. This codes for CASSQTDRVNTPLHF.

The chain joins TRBV27 to TRBJ1-6; no firm D call. The CDR3 spans 13 residues. CDR1 is MNHEY, CDR2 SMNVEV, per germline (reference sequence). V shed 5 bases and J shed 10 bases, with 12 bases lying between them. CDR3 DNA sequence: TGTGCCAGCAGTCCGCGGTCGGGGTCACCCCTCCACTTT. It yields the protein CASSPRSGSPLHF.

Worth noting for this clone: Its ends do not fully match the called genes, so a read error is possible. At the DNA level, this CDR3 is encoded by other sequences in the same sample as well. The genes are TRBV6-1 and TRBJ2-1, with 7 bases matching TRBD2. The CDR3 spans 16 residues. Germline CDR1 MNHNS, CDR2 SASEGT. The CDR3 sequence is CASSVRSSGWGNEQFF. The CDR3 DNA sequence: TGTGCCAGCAGTGTAAGATCTAGCGGCTGGGGCAATGAACAGTTCTTC.

This rearrangement joins TRBV4-3 to TRBJ2-4; D gene unclear. This CDR3 region has 15 residues. V gave up 0 bases and J gave up 0 bases, with 6 bases separating them. Germline V gives CDR1 LGHNA, CDR2 YSLEER. The CDR3 sequence: CASSQDRLAKNIQYF. DNA for the CDR3: TGCGCCAGCAGCCAAGACAGGTTAGCCAAAAACATTCAGTACTTC.

The chain combines TRBV11-2 with TRBJ1-6; TRBD1 agrees at 9 bases. V shed 5 bases and J 0 bases; nucleotides not matched to a gene: 2. CDR3 length: 16 amino acids. From germline, CDR1 is SGHAT and CDR2 FQNNGV. The CDR3 sequence is CASSQQGASYNSPLHF. As DNA, the CDR3 is TGTGCCAGCAGCCAACAGGGGGCCTCCTATAATTCACCCCTCCACTTT.

The chain recombines TRBV6-5 with TRBJ1-2, with a weak D call TRBD1 (6 bases). The CDR3 consists of 15 residues. V gave up 5 bases and J gave up 7 bases, with 20 bases separating them. The germline V gene has CDR1 MNHEY and CDR2 SVGAGI. The CDR3 DNA reads as TGTGCCAGCAGTCTCTCCCGGGGGGGGCCCGGTGGCTACACCTTC. Translated: CASSLSRGGPGGYTF.

The chain has TRBV5-5 and TRBJ1-6; the D is unclear. Between the trimmed V and J ends, which lost 0 bases and 6 bases, there was a span of 10 bases. Germline CDR1 is SGHKS and CDR2 is YYEKEE (reference sequence). This CDR3 has 15 amino acids. In DNA form, the CDR3 reads TGTGCCAGCAGCTTGGCTTCAGGAGGTAATTCACCCCTCCACTTT. Amino acid sequence: CASSLASGGNSPLHF. Full variable domain (rest looked up from reference TRBV5-5 and TRBJ1-6): DAGVTQSPTHLIKTRGQQVTLRCSPISGHKSVSWYQQVLGQGPQFIFQYYEKEERGRGNFPDRFSARQFPNYSSELNVNALLLGDSALYLCASSLASGGNSPLHFGNGTRLTVT.

The chain employs TRBV18 and TRBJ1-2; D gene uncertain. CDR3 length: 16 amino acids. The V end lost 4 bases, the J end lost 0 bases, and 15 bases lay between the germline ends. The germline V gene has CDR1 KGHSH and CDR2 LQKENI. This chain's CDR3 is CASSLSSTQTNYGYTF. CDR3 coding DNA: TGTGCCAGCTCACTCTCTTCGACACAGACTAACTATGGCTACACCTTC.

This chain links TRBV7-3 with TRBJ2-1; 9 bases map to TRBD2. Germline CDR1 SGHTA, CDR2 FQGTGA. Germline trimming cut 0 bases from V and 8 bases from J; bases unmatched to any gene: 5. The CDR3 covers 15 residues. CDR3 sequence: CASSLTSGRGYEQFF. The CDR3 coding sequence is TGTGCCAGCAGCTTAACTAGCGGGAGAGGGTATGAGCAGTTCTTC.

The gene calls are TRBV5-6 and TRBJ2-7; TRBD1 agrees at 9 bases. From germline, CDR1 is SGHDT and CDR2 YYEEEE. J lost 2 bases, V lost 4 bases, and 7 bases had no gene match. This CDR3 is built from 15 residues. CDR3 sequence: CASSPGTGRAYEQYV. The CDR3 nucleotides are TGTGCCAGCAGCCCCGGGACAGGGAGAGCCTACGAGCAGTACGTC.

CDR3 nucleotide sequence: TGTGCCAGCAGCTTAGGGGGCGGACCCTACGAGCAGTACGTC. It yields the protein CASSLGGGPYEQYV. This sequence joins TRBV7-9 and TRBJ2-7, with a tentative D call TRBD1 (5 bases). This CDR3 is built from 14 residues. Germline V lookup: CDR1 SEHNR, CDR2 FQNEAQ (reference sequence). Trimming stripped 1 base from V and 2 bases from J, with 9 bases between.

A single count supports this clone. This chain links TRBV6-1 with TRBJ2-1, with D perhaps matching TRBD1 (5 bases). V lost 1 base to trimming and J lost 4 bases, with 11 bases between them. CDR3 length: 15 residues. Per germline, CDR1 MNHNS and CDR2 SASEGT. The CDR3 DNA sequence: TGTGCCAGCAGTGAAGAGGGGATTTCGTACAATGAGCAGTTCTTC. Protein: CASSEEGISYNEQFF.

The chain employs TRBV18 and TRBJ2-7; the D gene is possibly TRBD2 (6 bases). Trimming cost V 3 bases and J 2 bases, with 11 bases left between them. This CDR3 region has 14 residues. Germline CDR1 and CDR2: KGHSH and LQKENI. The DNA for the CDR3 is TGTGCCAGCTCACCCCCGGGAGTGCCCTACGAGCAGTACTTC. Protein product: CASSPPGVPYEQYF.

The gene calls are TRBV7-3 and TRBJ2-1, with D maybe TRBD1 (6 bases). Germline assignment: CDR1 SGHTA and CDR2 FQGTGA. V lost 8 bases and J lost 6, with 11 bases in between. The CDR3 runs to 12 residues. Here the CDR3 reads CASGQGGNEQFF. As DNA, the CDR3 is TGTGCCAGCGGACAAGGGGGCAATGAGCAGTTCTTC.